A single sample is the source of the 2 T cell receptor beta chains below, sequenced in a study of radiotherapy plus CTLA-4 blockade in lung cancer. TCRdb's table, derived via immunoSEQ multiplex PCR, lists solely in-frame clones and lacks some. The sample lists about 68,000 clones, 79% seen once, with roughly a tenth in the top ten. The sequenced sample was peripheral blood, obtained from a patient treated with radiotherapy plus ipilimumab. Receptor source: a human donor with non-small cell lung cancer who had a complete response to radiotherapy plus ipilimumab.

This chain joins TRBV21-1 and TRBJ2-7. TRBV21-1 is tagged as a pseudogene. This CDR3 has 12 residues. The CDR3 region is CASSSSTYEQYV. DNA of the CDR3: TGTGCCAGCAGCTCCAGTACCTACGAGCAGTACGTC.

The rearrangement uses TRBV7-6 and TRBJ2-2; D remains unclear. This CDR3 region has 14 residues. Germline loops: CDR1 SGHVS, CDR2 FNYEAQ. Deletions cut 3 bases from V and 5 bases from J, with 10 bases between. The CDR3 nucleotides read TGTGCCAGCAGCTTGGGCAGTCATACCGGGGAGCTGTTTTTT. Amino acid sequence: CASSLGSHTGELFF. Supplemented by reference TRBV7-6 and TRBJ2-2, the full variable domain reads GAGVSQSPRYKVTKRGQDVALRCDPISGHVSLYWYRQALGQGPEFLTYFNYEAQQDKSGLPNDRFSAERPEGSISTLTIQRTEQRDSAMYRCASSLGSHTGELFFGEGSRLTVL.